This T cell receptor (beta chain) was retrieved from a study of beta chain features in type 1 diabetes. Across the whole study: Patients and healthy donors were similar in age, gender and cell yields. Findings and limits, study-wide: When Type 1 diabetes patients were examined, their TCRB CDR3s proved moderately but significantly shorter in all four CD4+ subsets.

Notes on this clone: The antigen is undetermined.

Every bit of the isolated RNA underwent reverse transcription, so sequencing read expressed TCRB transcripts. An average of approximately 3.6 million reads was obtained for naive, central memory and regulatory T cell samples. Sequencing was performed with immunoSEQ multiplex PCR; in TCRdb, only in-frame clones are kept and a portion is missing. The data contain about 660,000 clones, roughly 13% of them singletons. Germline loops: CDR1 SQVTM, CDR2 ANQGSEA. This CDR3 spans 14 amino acids. The V end lost 5 bases, the J end lost 4 bases, and 16 bases lay between the germline ends. The chain carries TRBV29-1 and TRBJ2-3; D is unresolved. Sequencing was carried out using naive CD4+ T cells from blood. The clonotype was recovered from a young man with type 1 diabetes. The CDR3 sequence: CSVKWTLSADTQYF. The CDR3 DNA follows: TGCAGCGTTAAGTGGACCTTAAGCGCAGATACGCAGTATTTT.